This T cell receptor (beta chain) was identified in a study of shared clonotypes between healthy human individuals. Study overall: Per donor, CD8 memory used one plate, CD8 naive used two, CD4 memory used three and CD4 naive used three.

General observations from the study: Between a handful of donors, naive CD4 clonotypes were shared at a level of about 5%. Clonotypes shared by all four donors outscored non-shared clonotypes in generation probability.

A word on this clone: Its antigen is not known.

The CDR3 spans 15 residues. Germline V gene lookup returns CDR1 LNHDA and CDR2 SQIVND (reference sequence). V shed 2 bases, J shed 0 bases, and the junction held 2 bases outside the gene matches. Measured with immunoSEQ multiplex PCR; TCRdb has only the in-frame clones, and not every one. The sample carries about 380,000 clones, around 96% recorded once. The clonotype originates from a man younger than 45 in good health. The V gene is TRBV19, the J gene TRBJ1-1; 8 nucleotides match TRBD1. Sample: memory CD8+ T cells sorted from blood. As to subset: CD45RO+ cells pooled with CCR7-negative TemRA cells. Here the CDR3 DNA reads TGTGCCAGTAGTATAAGGACAGGGATGAACACTGAAGCTTTCTTT. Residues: CASSIRTGMNTEAFF.